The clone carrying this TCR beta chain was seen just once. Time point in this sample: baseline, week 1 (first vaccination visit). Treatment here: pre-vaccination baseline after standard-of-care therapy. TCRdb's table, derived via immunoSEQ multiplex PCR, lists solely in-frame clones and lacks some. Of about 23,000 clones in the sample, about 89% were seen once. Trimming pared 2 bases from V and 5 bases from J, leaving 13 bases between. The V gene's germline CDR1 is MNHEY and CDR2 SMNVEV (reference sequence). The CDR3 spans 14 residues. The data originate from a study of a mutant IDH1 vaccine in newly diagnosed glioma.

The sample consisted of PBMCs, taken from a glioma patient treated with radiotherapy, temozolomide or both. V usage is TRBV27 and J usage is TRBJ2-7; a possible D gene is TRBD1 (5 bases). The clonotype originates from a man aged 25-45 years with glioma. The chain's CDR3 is CASSLRQGSHEQYF. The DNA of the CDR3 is TGTGCCAGCAGTTTACGCCAGGGAAGCCACGAGCAGTACTTC.